The 22 T cell receptor beta chains listed next were all sequenced from one sample in a study of preoperative IRX-2 immunotherapy in early breast cancer. The repertoire was sequenced with immunoSEQ multiplex PCR; TCRdb's copy has only in-frame clones and lacks some. The table has approximately 6,300 clones, under 85% seen once. Stated treatment: preoperative locoregional IRX-2 cytokine immunotherapy. Sequencing used tumor tissue, obtained before IRX-2 immunotherapy. The receptors were sampled from a human donor with breast cancer.

This clone was seen once. The rearrangement uses TRBV25-1 and TRBJ2-1, with D uncertain. This CDR3 is built from 13 residues. V was trimmed by 3 bases and J by 7 bases, leaving 10 bases between them. Germline loops: CDR1 MGHDK, CDR2 SYGVNS. DNA of the CDR3: TGTGCCAGCAGTGATCCAAGCTTTAATGAGCAGTTCTTC. Translating it yields CASSDPSFNEQFF. The full variable domain, rest sourced from reference TRBV25-1 and TRBJ2-1, is EADIYQTPRYLVIGTGKKITLECSQTMGHDKMYWYQQDPGMELHLIHYSYGVNSTEKGDLSSESTVSRIRTEHFPLTLESARPSHTSQYLCASSDPSFNEQFFGPGTRLTVL.

This clone was counted between two and nine times. The chain is built from TRBV23-1 and TRBJ2-2, with D tentatively TRBD2 (6 bases). TRBV23-1 is known as an ORF, though its function is uncertain. This CDR3 has 13 amino acids. V was trimmed by 6 bases and J by 6 bases, leaving 11 bases between them. The CDR3 sequence: CASSSTRPGELFF. DNA for the CDR3: TGCGCCAGCAGCTCGACTAGGCCCGGGGAGCTGTTTTTT.

The V call is TRBV6-8, the J call TRBJ1-6; D is ambiguous. Germline V lookup: CDR1 MNHGY, CDR2 SAAAGT. Trimming shortened V by 6 bases and J by 0 bases, and 12 bases separated the two germline ends. This CDR3 has 16 amino acids. The CDR3, as DNA: TGTGCCAGCAGGTTGGACGGAAGCTCCTATAATTCACCCCTCCACTTT. It codes for CASRLDGSSYNSPLHF.

The CDR3 sequence: CASSLGGRASNQPQHF. CDR3 in DNA: TGTGCCAGCAGCTTGGGAGGGCGGGCTAGCAATCAGCCCCAGCATTTT. This chain uses TRBV11-3 with TRBJ1-5; no definite D call. CDR1 is SGHNT and CDR2 is YENEEA in the germline V gene. The CDR3 is made up of 16 amino acids. Deletions cut 3 bases from V and 0 bases from J, with 12 bases between. Full variable domain (outside the CDR3, taken from reference TRBV11-3 and TRBJ1-5): EAGVVQSPRYKIIEKKQPVAFWCNPISGHNTLYWYLQNLGQGPELLIRYENEEAVDDSQLPKDRFSAERLKGVDSTLKIQPAELGDSAVYLCASSLGGRASNQPQHFGDGTRLSIL.

This clone was observed once. The V call is TRBV7-8, the J call TRBJ1-5; D gene uncertain. V lost 5 bases, J lost 7 bases, and 12 bases lay in between. The CDR3 runs 13 residues. Germline V gene sequence: CDR1 SGHVS, CDR2 FQNEAQ. The CDR3 is CASSTFTEQPQHF. The CDR3 DNA is TGTGCCAGCAGCACATTTACAGAGCAGCCCCAGCATTTT.

In the case of this clone: This likely reflects a read error, since a far larger clone is one base away. The J gene is TRBJ2-5, the V gene TRBV7-6; TRBD2 matches at 10 bases. The germline CDR1 and CDR2 sequences are SGHVS and FNYEAQ. The CDR3 runs to 16 residues. The CDR3 sequence: CASSLGSGGTQGTQYF. The DNA for the CDR3 is TGTGCCAGCAGCTTGGGTAGCGGGGGGACCCAAGGGACCCAGTACTTC. Full variable domain (rest looked up from reference TRBV7-6 and TRBJ2-5): GAGVSQSPRYKVTKRGQDVALRCDPISGHVSLYWYRQALGQGPEFLTYFNYEAQQDKSGLPNDRFSAERPEGSISTLTIQRTEQRDSAMYRCASSLGSGGTQGTQYFGPGTRLLVL.

The chain links TRBV18 to TRBJ2-5; D remains unclear. Germline CDR1 and CDR2: KGHSH and LQKENI. The V gene lost 4 bases and the J gene lost 1 base, with 7 bases spanning the gap. There are 13 residues in the CDR3. In DNA, the CDR3 is TGTGCCAGCTCACGGGCAGCCCAAGAGACCCAGTACTTC. Protein sequence: CASSRAAQETQYF.

The chain joins TRBV11-3 to TRBJ1-4; 10 positions agree with TRBD1. Germline V CDR1 and CDR2: SGHNT, YENEEA. The CDR3 runs 17 residues. Losses at the gene ends were 1 base for V and 6 bases for J; bases not matched to a gene: 8. The chain's CDR3 is CASSLVPPGQGYEKLFF. CDR3 DNA sequence: TGTGCCAGCAGCTTAGTACCGCCGGGACAGGGGTATGAAAAACTGTTTTTT.

This chain joins TRBV6-8 and TRBJ2-1; 9 positions agree with TRBD2. The J segment lost 7 bases and the V segment lost 10 bases, leaving 11 bases of the junction unmatched. The CDR3 loop spans 14 amino acids. Germline values: CDR1 MNHGY, CDR2 SAAAGT. This chain's CDR3 is CAIMGAGGPNEQFF. The CDR3 DNA reads as TGTGCCATCATGGGAGCGGGGGGACCGAATGAGCAGTTCTTC.

V is TRBV5-1 and J is TRBJ2-2, with D possibly TRBD1 on 5 matching bases. The CDR3 extends over 16 amino acids. Trimming took 0 bases from V and 3 from J, leaving 12 bases between them. Germline CDR1 SGHRS, CDR2 YFSETQ. This CDR3 is CASSLVYGADTGELFF. For the CDR3, the DNA is TGCGCCAGCAGCTTGGTATATGGGGCCGACACCGGGGAGCTGTTTTTT.

This chain links TRBV19 with TRBJ1-3; D unresolved. Germline values: CDR1 LNHDA, CDR2 SQIVND (reference sequence). V lost 6 bases, J lost 2 bases, and 11 bases lay in between. The CDR3 is 14 residues long. The CDR3 DNA sequence: TGTGCCAGTAGCCCTTCTGACGCTGGAAACACCATATATTTT. Translation: CASSPSDAGNTIYF.

The chain has TRBV30 and TRBJ2-7; D is undetermined. The germline gives CDR1 GTSNPN, CDR2 SVGIG (reference sequence). Deletions cut 2 bases from V and 3 bases from J, with 5 bases between. The CDR3 spans 11 residues. CDR3 coding DNA: TGTGCCTGGAGTCGCGGCTACGAGCAGTACTTC. It is translated as CAWSRGYEQYF.

This chain joins TRBV11-3 and TRBJ2-1, with D possibly TRBD2 on 6 matching bases. This CDR3 region has 17 residues. V lost 0 bases to trimming and J lost 4 bases, with 16 bases between them. Looked up from germline, CDR1 is SGHNT and CDR2 is YENEEA. The CDR3 loop reads CASSLEASGEVYNEQFF. The CDR3 DNA reads TGTGCCAGCAGCTTAGAGGCCTCTGGGGAGGTTTACAATGAGCAGTTCTTC.

The chain joins TRBV7-5 to TRBJ2-3; the table assigns TRBD1, which was not confirmed against the DNA. TRBV7-5 is a documented pseudogene. The CDR3 has 15 residues. CDR3 in amino acids: CASSLEGGRADTQYF. The CDR3 DNA is TGTGCCAGCAGCTTAGAAGGGGGAAGAGCAGATACGCAGTATTTT.

The V call is TRBV6-8, the J call TRBJ1-1, with D uncertain. Per germline, CDR1 MNHGY and CDR2 SAAAGT. The CDR3 covers 14 residues. Trimming removed 5 bases at V and 4 bases at J, with 14 bases between. In nucleotides, the CDR3 is TGTGCCAGCAGTCCCGGAAGCAAGCGCACTGAAGCTTTCTTT. It codes for CASSPGSKRTEAFF.

This chain connects TRBV6-8 to TRBJ1-2; the match to TRBD1 covers 7 bases. CDR1 MNHGY and CDR2 SAAAGT come from the germline V gene. Trimming cost V 7 bases and J 3 bases; bases outside gene matches: 5. The CDR3 extends over 13 amino acids. The CDR3 reads CASMGQRDYGYTF. The CDR3 DNA is TGTGCCAGCATGGGACAGCGAGACTATGGCTACACCTTC.

This chain uses TRBV6-8 with TRBJ1-6, with a weak D call TRBD1 (5 bases). Germline V gene data show CDR1 as MNHGY and CDR2 as SAAAGT. The CDR3 runs 14 residues. Trimming cost V 4 bases and J 4 bases, with 8 bases left between them. The CDR3 coding sequence is TGTGCCAGCAGTTCGGGACCGTATAATTCACCCCTCCACTTT. Translated, it gives CASSSGPYNSPLHF.

This chain links TRBV7-4 with TRBJ2-5; D possibly corresponds to TRBD1 (5 bases). Trimming shortened V by 2 bases and J by 2 bases, and 15 bases separated the two germline ends. From germline, CDR1 is SGHVT and CDR2 SQSDAQ. CDR3 length: 16 residues. CDR3 region: CASSLPGHPAQETQYF. Here the CDR3 DNA reads TGTGCCAGCAGCTTACCCGGACACCCGGCTCAAGAGACCCAGTACTTC.

The gene calls are TRBV23-1 and TRBJ2-1; 9 bases agree with TRBD1. TRBV23-1 has ORF status, its function being uncertain. The CDR3 is made up of 15 amino acids. The ends lost 7 bases at V and 6 bases at J; junction bases unmatched: 10. The CDR3 bases are TGCGCCAGCACCTTACCCGGGACAGGGATCAATGAGCAGTTCTTC. As protein: CASTLPGTGINEQFF.

In regard to this clone: Germline and junction disagree at one end, which may indicate a read error. The V call is TRBV6-8, the J call TRBJ2-1, with D unresolved. Germline values: CDR1 MNHGY, CDR2 SAAAGT. The CDR3 loop spans 15 amino acids. The chain's CDR3 is CASSYSQTTYNEQFF. The CDR3 DNA is TGTGCCAGCAGCTACTCACAAACGACGTACAATGAGCAGTTCTTC.

The chain couples TRBV19 to TRBJ2-3; D unresolved. CDR1 and CDR2 from the germline V gene are LNHDA and SQIVND (reference sequence). The CDR3 runs 14 residues. V shed 1 base and J shed 4 bases, with 9 bases lying between them. As DNA, the CDR3 is TGTGCCAGTAGTATAGCAGAAGAAGCAGATACGCAGTATTTT. This codes for CASSIAEEADTQYF.

V gene TRBV14 combines with J gene TRBJ2-7, with 7 bases aligning to TRBD2. After removal of 2 bases from V and 3 bases from J, the junction contained 4 bases not matched to a gene. The germline V gene has CDR1 SGHDN and CDR2 FVKESK. The CDR3 has 14 amino acids. CDR3 sequence: CASSQKLAIYEQYF. CDR3 coding DNA: TGTGCCAGCAGCCAAAAACTAGCGATCTACGAGCAGTACTTC.